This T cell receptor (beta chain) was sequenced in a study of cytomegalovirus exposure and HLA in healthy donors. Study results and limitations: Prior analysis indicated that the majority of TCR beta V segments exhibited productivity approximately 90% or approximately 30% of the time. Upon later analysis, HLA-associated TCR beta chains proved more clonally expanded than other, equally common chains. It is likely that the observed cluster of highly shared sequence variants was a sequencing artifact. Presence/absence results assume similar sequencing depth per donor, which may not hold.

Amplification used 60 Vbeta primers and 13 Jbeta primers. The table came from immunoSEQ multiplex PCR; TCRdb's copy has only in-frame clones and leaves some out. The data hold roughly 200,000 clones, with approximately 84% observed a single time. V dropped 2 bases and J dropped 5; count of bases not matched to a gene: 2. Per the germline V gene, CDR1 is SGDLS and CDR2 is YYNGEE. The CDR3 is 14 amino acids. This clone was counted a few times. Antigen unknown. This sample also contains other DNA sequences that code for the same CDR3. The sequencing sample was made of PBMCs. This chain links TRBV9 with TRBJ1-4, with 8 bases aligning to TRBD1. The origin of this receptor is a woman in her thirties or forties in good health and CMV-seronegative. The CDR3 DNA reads TGTGCCAGCAGCGTGGGACAGGCCAATGAAAAACTGTTTTTT. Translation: CASSVGQANEKLFF.